The sequence of this T cell receptor beta chain was determined in a study of response to subunit inactivated influenza vaccine. Each CDR3 protein gets one entry after TCRdb re-called the RT-PCR reads with MiXCR. Of 650,000 or so distinct CDR3 sequences in the sample, around 13% were seen once. The CDR3 has 12 amino acids. V lost 8 bases and J 2 bases, leaving 10 bases between the germline ends. CDR1 is LGHDT and CDR2 is YNNKEL in the germline V gene (reference sequence). This sequence was found in a man in his fifties who received an inactivated influenza vaccine. This specimen was PBMCs from blood, taken around 15 days before vaccination. This chain uses TRBV3-1 with TRBJ2-7, with D possibly matching TRBD1 (6 bases). The CDR3 loop is CASGTPPYEQYF. CDR3 DNA: TGTGCCAGCGGGACACCCCCCTACGAGCAGTACTTC.